This paragraph covers one TCR beta chain sequence. The antigen is unknown. Germline CDR1 SGHAT, CDR2 FQNNGV. There are 14 residues in the CDR3. Trimming took off 2 bases at V and 5 bases at J, with 12 bases between the two ends. The data were obtained in a study of CD8 T cells in ankylosing spondylitis. Notes on the study in general: Made up of eight highly homologous variants, a TCR beta motif appeared characteristic of ankylosing spondylitis blood. Significantly higher representation of disease-linked clones was reported for matched ankylosing spondylitis synovial fluid. Earlier authors reported some of these motif variants in reactive arthritis synovial fluid and blood.

From the 5' RACE reads, TCRdb called clonotypes with MiXCR, one entry per CDR3 protein. The repertoire holds around 480,000 distinct CDR3 sequences, with roughly 17% as singletons. This TCR was recovered from a male donor with ankylosing spondylitis. The V and J genes are TRBV11-2 and TRBJ1-1; D call uncertain. Sequenced input: blood, either unsorted or a sorted T cell fraction (not recorded which). The CDR3 region is CASSLSRGDTEAFF. The CDR3 DNA reads TGTGCCAGCAGCTTAAGCCGGGGAGATACTGAAGCTTTCTTT.